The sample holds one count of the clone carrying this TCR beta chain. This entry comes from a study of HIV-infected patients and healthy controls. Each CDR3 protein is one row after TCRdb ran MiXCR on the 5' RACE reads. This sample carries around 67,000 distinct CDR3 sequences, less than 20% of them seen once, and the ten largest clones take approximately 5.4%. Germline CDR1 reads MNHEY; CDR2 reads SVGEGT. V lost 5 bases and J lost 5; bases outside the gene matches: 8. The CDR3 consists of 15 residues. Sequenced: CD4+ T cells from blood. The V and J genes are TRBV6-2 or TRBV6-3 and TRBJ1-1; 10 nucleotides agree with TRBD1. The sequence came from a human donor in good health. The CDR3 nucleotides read TGTGCCAGCAGTCCGGGACAGGGGAAGGATACTGAAGCTTTCTTT. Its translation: CASSPGQGKDTEAFF.